This TCR beta chain came from a study of OX40 agonist ivuxolimab in advanced cancers. Study-level information: The study treated patients with ivuxolimab, an agonistic anti-OX40 (CD134) antibody. Treatment received earlier with anti-PD-1, anti-PD-L1 or anti-CTLA-4 agents was allowed, and over 35% had some.

There are a few counts of this clone. Trimming pared 6 bases from V and 2 bases from J, leaving 14 bases between. This CDR3 comprises 14 residues. Germline V gives CDR1 LNHDA, CDR2 SQIVND (reference sequence). Sequencing used immunoSEQ multiplex PCR; TCRdb keeps in-frame clones, though not all of them. The data contain tens of thousands of clones, less than 90% of them seen just once; the ten biggest clones take up 6.8%. This TCR was recovered from an adult with an advanced solid tumor such as melanoma, head and neck, liver or kidney cancer. V usage is TRBV19 and J usage is TRBJ2-7, with a tentative D call TRBD1 (6 bases). Sequencing was performed on CD4+ or CD8+ T cells sorted from blood, taken in a trial of the OX40 agonist ivuxolimab. CDR3 DNA sequence: TGTGCCAGTAGCCCCCTGGCAGGGGCCTACGAGCAGTACTTC. It specifies CASSPLAGAYEQYF.